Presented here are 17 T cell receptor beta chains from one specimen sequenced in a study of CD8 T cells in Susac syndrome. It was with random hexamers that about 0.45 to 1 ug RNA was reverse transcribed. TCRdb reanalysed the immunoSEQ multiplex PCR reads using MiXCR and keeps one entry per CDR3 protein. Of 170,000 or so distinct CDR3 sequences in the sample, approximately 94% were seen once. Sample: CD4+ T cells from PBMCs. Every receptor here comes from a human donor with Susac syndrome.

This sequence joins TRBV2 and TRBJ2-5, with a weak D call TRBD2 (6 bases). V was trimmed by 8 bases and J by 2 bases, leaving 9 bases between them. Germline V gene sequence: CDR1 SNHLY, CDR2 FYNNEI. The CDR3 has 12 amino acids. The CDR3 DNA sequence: TGTGCCAGCGGGCGGGAACAAGAGACCCAGTACTTC. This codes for CASGREQETQYF.

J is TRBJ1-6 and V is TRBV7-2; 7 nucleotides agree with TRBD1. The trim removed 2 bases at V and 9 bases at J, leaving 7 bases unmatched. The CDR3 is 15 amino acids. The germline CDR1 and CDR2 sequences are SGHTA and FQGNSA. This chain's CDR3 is CASSLRLTGRSPLHF. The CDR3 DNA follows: TGTGCCAGCAGCTTACGTCTGACAGGGCGTTCACCCCTCCACTTT. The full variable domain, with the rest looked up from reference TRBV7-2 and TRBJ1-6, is GAGVSQSPSNKVTEKGKDVELRCDPISGHTALYWYRQSLGQGLEFLIYFQGNSAPDKSGLPSDRFSAERTGGSVSTLTIQRTQQEDSAVYLCASSLRLTGRSPLHFGNGTRLTVT.

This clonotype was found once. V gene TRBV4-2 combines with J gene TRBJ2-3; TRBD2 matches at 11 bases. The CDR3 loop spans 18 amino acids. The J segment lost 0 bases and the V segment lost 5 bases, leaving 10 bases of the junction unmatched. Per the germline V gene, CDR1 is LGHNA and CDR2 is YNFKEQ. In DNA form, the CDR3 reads TGTGCCAGCAGCAAAGGGCTAGCGGGAGGAGGGAGCACAGATACGCAGTATTTT. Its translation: CASSKGLAGGGSTDTQYF.

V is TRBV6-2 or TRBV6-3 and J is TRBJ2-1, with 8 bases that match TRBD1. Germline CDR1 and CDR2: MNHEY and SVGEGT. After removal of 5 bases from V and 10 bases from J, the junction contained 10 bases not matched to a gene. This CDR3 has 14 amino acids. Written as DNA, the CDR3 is TGTGCCAGCAGTCAAAGGACAGGGTCCTGGGAGCAGTTCTTC. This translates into CASSQRTGSWEQFF.

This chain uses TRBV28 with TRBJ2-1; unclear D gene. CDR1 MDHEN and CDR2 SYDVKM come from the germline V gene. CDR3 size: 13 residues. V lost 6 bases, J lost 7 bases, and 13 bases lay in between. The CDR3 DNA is TGTGCCAGCAGCAGCGCCCAATTGAATGAGCAGTTCTTC. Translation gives CASSSAQLNEQFF.

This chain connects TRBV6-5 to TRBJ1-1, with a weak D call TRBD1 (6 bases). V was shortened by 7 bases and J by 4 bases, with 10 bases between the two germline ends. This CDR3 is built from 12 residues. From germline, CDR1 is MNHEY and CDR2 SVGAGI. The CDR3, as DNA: TGTGCCAGCACCAAGGGGGGCACTGAAGCTTTCTTT. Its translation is CASTKGGTEAFF.

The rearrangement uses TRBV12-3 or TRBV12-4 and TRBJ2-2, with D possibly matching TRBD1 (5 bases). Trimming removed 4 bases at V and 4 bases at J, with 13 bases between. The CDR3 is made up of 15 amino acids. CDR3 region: CASSSQGQSTGELFF. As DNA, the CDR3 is TGTGCCAGCAGTTCTCAGGGTCAGAGCACCGGGGAGCTGTTTTTT.

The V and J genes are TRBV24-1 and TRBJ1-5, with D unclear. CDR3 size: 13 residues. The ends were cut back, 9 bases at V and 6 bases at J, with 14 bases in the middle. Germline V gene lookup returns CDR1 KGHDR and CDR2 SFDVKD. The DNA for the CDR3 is TGTGCCACCCGGGGATATCTGGGTCAGCCCCAGCATTTT. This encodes CATRGYLGQPQHF.

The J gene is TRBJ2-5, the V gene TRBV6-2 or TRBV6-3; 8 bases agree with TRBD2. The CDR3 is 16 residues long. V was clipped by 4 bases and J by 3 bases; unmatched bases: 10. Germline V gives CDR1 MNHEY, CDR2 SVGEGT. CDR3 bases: TGTGCCAGCAGTTCCTCAAGGACTAGCCGAAAAGAGACCCAGTACTTC. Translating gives CASSSSRTSRKETQYF.

The CDR3 DNA reads TGTGCCAGCAGTTTGTGGGGGGCGCGGCTCAATGAGCAGTTCTTC. It encodes CASSLWGARLNEQFF. The chain uses TRBV28 and TRBJ2-1, with D possibly called TRBD1 or TRBD2 (6 bases each). The CDR3 length is 15 residues. V lost 3 bases and J lost 6, with 15 bases in between. Per germline, CDR1 MDHEN and CDR2 SYDVKM.

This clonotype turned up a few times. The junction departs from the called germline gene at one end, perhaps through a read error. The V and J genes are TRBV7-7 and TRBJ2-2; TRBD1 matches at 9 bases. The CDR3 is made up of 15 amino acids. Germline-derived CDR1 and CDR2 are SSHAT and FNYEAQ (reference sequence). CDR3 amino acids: CASSLGQGNTGELFF. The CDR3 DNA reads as TGTGCTAGCAGCTTGGGACAGGGGAACACCGGGGAGCTGTTTTTT.

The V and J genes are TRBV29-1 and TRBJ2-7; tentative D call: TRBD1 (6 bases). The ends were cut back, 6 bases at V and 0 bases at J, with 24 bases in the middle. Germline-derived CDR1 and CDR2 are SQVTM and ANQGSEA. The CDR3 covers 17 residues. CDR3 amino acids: CSVGQGIPNGGSYEQYF. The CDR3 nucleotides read TGCAGCGTCGGGCAGGGGATACCAAATGGTGGCTCCTACGAGCAGTACTTC.

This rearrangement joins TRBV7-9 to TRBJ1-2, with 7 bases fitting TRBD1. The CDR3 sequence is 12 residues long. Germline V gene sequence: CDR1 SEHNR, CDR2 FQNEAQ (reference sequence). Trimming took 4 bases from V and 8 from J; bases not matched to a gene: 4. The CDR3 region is CASSYGTAGYTF. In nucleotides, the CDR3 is TGTGCCAGCAGCTACGGGACAGCAGGCTACACCTTC. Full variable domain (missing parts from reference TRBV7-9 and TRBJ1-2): DTGVSQNPRHKITKRGQNVTFRCDPISEHNRLYWYRQTLGQGPEFLTYFQNEAQLEKSRLLSDRFSAERPKGSFSTLEIQRTEQGDSAMYLCASSYGTAGYTFGSGTRLTVV.

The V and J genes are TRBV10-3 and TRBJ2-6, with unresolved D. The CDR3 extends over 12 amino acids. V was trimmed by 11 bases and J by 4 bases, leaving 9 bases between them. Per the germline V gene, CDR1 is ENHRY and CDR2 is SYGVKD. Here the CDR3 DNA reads TGTGCCTCCGCGTCAGGGGCCAACGTCCTGACTTTC. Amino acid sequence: CASASGANVLTF.

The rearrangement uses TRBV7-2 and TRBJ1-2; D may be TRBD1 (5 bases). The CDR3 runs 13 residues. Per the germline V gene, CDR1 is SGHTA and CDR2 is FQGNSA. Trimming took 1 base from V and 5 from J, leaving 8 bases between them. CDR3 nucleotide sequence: TGTGCCAGCAGCTTAGTTGGACATTATGGCTACACCTTC. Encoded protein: CASSLVGHYGYTF.

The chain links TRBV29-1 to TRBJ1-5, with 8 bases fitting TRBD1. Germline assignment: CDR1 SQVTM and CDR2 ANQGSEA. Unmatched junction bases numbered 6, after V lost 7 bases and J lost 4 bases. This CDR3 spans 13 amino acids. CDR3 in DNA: TGCAGCGCTAGGACAGGGATAAATCAGCCCCAGCATTTT. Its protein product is CSARTGINQPQHF.

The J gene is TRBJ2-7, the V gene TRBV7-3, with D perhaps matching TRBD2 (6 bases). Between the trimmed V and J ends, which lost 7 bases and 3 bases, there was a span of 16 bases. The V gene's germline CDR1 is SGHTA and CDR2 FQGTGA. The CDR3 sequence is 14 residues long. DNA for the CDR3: TGTGCCAGCACCGGAGGGACTTCAAACTACGAGCAGTACTTC. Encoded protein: CASTGGTSNYEQYF.